These T cell receptor beta chains were read from a single sample in a study of siplizumab effects on memory and regulatory T cells. Produced via immunoSEQ multiplex PCR; TCRdb's table is partial and in-frame only. The sample lists 100,000 to 110,000 clones, about 95% seen once, with over 1% in the top ten. Source material: non-Treg CD4+ T cells sorted from blood. All receptors come from a human donor in good health. Each CDR3 is given with its conserved first and last residue. A D gene is named only where the DNA matches it firmly. Clone size is stated in some rows and not others, as once, few, many or a class when expanded.

TRBV18	NA	TRBJ2-1	NA	CASSPGSSTYNEQFF	TGTGCCAGCTCACCGGGGTCTTCTACCTACAATGAGCAGTTCTTC
TRBV9	NA	TRBJ2-1	NA	CASSRNRGDWDEQFF	TGTGCCAGCAGCCGTAATAGGGGGGACTGGGATGAGCAGTTCTTC
TRBV5-4	once	TRBJ1-1	NA	CASSKTGGMNTEAFF	TGTGCCAGCAGCAAGACCGGGGGCATGAACACTGAAGCTTTCTTT
TRBV5-1	NA	TRBJ2-1	TRBD2	CASSLAGGLAGEEQFF	TGCGCCAGCAGCTTGGCCGGCGGACTAGCGGGTGAAGAGCAGTTCTTC
TRBV5-1	NA	TRBJ1-2	TRBD1	CASSLEGADYGYTF	TGCGCCAGCAGCTTGGAGGGGGCAGACTATGGCTACACCTTC
TRBV5-1	NA	TRBJ1-4	TRBD1	CASSPGTGGEKLFF	TGCGCCAGCAGCCCGGGAACAGGGGGAGAAAAACTGTTTTTT
TRBV7-2	NA	TRBJ2-1	NA	CASSLGPKYNEQFF	TGTGCCAGCAGCTTAGGCCCTAAATACAATGAGCAGTTCTTC
TRBV5-6	NA	TRBJ1-2	NA	CASSFVVEGYTF	TGTGCCAGCAGCTTTGTTGTCGAGGGCTACACCTTC
TRBV5-1	NA	TRBJ2-1	TRBD2	CASSEGLASGSVNEQFF	TGCGCCAGCAGCGAGGGCCTGGCTAGCGGGAGTGTTAATGAGCAGTTCTTC
TRBV7-8	NA	TRBJ1-3	NA	CASSLMGSGNTIYF	TGTGCCAGCAGCTTAATGGGTTCCGGAAACACCATATATTTT
TRBV2	NA	TRBJ1-1	NA	CASISYTEAFF	TGTGCCAGCATTAGTTACACTGAAGCTTTCTTT
TRBV19	NA	TRBJ1-1	TRBD1	CASRGRGPGTEAFF	TGTGCCAGTAGGGGGAGGGGGCCCGGGACTGAAGCTTTCTTT
TRBV11-2	NA	TRBJ2-7	NA	CASSLDLGGYEQYF	TGTGCCAGCAGCTTAGATCTTGGGGGCTACGAGCAGTACTTC
TRBV19	NA	TRBJ2-2	NA	CASLRGSWGSYTGELFF	TGTGCCAGCCTAAGAGGCTCCTGGGGCAGCTACACCGGGGAGCTGTTTTTT
TRBV7-2	NA	TRBJ1-5	TRBD1	CASSFYRGRNQPQHF	TGTGCCAGCAGCTTCTACAGGGGGCGGAATCAGCCCCAGCATTTT
TRBV7-2	NA	TRBJ2-1	TRBD2	CASTPAGVVNEQFF	TGTGCCAGCACCCCAGCGGGAGTAGTTAATGAGCAGTTCTTC
TRBV5-1	NA	TRBJ2-1	TRBD2	CASSATGLAGFNEQFF	TGCGCCAGCAGCGCAACGGGACTAGCGGGATTCAATGAGCAGTTCTTC
TRBV14	once	TRBJ2-5	TRBD1	CASSIGTGGLETQYF	TGTGCCAGCAGCATAGGGACAGGGGGCCTGGAGACCCAGTACTTC
TRBV11-2	once	TRBJ2-7	NA	CASSSNSYEQYF	TGTGCCAGCAGCTCAAACAGCTACGAGCAGTACTTC
TRBV14	NA	TRBJ1-4	NA	CASSLGFYEKLFF	TGTGCCAGCAGTCTAGGTTTTTACGAAAAACTGTTTTTT
TRBV7-9	NA	TRBJ2-6	NA	CASSLFQGSGANVLTF	TGTGCCAGCAGCTTATTTCAGGGCTCTGGGGCCAACGTCCTGACTTTC
TRBV5-1	once	TRBJ2-3	NA	CASSLEAAASTDTQYF	TGCGCCAGCAGCCTGGAGGCCGCGGCTAGCACAGATACGCAGTATTTT
TRBV18	NA	TRBJ2-3	NA	CASSPPTSTDTQYF	TGTGCCAGCTCACCACCGACAAGCACAGATACGCAGTATTTT